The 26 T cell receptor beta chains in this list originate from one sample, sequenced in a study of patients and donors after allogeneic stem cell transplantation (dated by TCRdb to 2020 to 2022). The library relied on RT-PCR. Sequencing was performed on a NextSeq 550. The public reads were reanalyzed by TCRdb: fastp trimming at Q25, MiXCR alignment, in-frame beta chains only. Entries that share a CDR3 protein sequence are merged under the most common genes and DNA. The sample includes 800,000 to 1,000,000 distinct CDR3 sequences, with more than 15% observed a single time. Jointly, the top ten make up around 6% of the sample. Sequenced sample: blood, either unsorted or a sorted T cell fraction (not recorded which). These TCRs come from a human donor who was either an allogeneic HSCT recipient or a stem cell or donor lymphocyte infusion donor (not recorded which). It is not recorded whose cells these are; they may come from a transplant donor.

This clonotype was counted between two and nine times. The CDR3 DNA reads TGTGCCAGCAGCCATTTCGTAACAGGGGAGAACACTGAAGCTTTCTTT. It yields the protein CASSHFVTGENTEAFF. The rearrangement links TRBV7-6 to TRBJ1-1, with 7 bases matching TRBD1. Germline CDR1 reads SGHVS; CDR2 reads FNYEAQ. Unmatched junction bases numbered 10, after V lost 5 bases and J lost 1 base. The CDR3 is 16 residues long.

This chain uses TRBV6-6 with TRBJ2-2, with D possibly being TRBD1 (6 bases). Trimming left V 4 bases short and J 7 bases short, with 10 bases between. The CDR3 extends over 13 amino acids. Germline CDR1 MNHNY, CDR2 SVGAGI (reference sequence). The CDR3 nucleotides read TGTGCCAGCAGTTCGTTCAGGGGCGGGGAGCTGTTTTTT. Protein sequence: CASSSFRGGELFF.

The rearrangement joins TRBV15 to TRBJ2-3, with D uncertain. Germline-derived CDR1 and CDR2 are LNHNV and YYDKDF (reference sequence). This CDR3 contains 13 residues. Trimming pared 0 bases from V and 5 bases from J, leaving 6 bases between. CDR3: CATSRDQLDTQYF. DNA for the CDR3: TGTGCCACCAGCAGAGATCAGTTAGATACGCAGTATTTT.

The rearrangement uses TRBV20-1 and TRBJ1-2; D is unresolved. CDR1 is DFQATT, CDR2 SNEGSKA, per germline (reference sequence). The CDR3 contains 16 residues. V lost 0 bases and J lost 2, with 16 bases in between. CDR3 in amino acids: CSARDPSSSKNYGYTF. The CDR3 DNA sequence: TGCAGTGCTAGAGACCCTTCCTCTTCTAAAAACTATGGCTACACCTTC.

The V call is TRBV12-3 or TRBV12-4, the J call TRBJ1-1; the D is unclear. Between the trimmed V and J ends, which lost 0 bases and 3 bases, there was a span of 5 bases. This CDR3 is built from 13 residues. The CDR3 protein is CASSLARYTEAFF. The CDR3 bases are TGTGCCAGCAGTTTAGCACGGTACACTGAAGCTTTCTTT.

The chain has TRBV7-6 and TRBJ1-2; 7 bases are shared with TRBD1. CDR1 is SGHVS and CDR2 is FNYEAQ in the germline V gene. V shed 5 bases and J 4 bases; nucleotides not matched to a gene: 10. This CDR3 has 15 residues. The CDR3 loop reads CASSPLDRAFYGYTF. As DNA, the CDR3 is TGTGCCAGCAGCCCTCTCGACAGGGCGTTCTATGGCTACACCTTC.

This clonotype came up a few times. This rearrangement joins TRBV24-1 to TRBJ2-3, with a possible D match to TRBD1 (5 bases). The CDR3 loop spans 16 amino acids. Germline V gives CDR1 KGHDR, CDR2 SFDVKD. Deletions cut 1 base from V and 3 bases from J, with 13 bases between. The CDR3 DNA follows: TGTGCCACCAGTGATTTAAAGGGGAAGAGGACAGATACGCAGTATTTT. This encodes CATSDLKGKRTDTQYF.

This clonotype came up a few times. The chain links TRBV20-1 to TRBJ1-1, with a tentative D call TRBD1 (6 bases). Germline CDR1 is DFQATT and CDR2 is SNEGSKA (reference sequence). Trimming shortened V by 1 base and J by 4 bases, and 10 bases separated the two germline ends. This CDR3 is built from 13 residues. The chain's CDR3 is CSARVGAGTEAFF. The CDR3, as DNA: TGCAGTGCTAGAGTGGGGGCGGGCACTGAAGCTTTCTTT.

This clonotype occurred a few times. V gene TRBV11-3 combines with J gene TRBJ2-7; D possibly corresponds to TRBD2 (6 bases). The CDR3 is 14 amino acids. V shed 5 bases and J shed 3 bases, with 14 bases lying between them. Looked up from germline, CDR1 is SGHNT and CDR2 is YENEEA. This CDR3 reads CASSVPGLSYEQYF. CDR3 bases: TGTGCCAGCAGCGTACCGGGACTTAGCTACGAGCAGTACTTC.

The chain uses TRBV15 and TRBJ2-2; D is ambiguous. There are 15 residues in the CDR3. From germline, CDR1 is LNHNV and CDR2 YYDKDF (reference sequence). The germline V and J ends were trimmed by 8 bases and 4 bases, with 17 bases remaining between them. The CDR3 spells CATSVRALGTGELFF. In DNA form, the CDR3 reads TGTGCCACCTCCGTTAGGGCCCTCGGCACCGGGGAGCTGTTTTTT.

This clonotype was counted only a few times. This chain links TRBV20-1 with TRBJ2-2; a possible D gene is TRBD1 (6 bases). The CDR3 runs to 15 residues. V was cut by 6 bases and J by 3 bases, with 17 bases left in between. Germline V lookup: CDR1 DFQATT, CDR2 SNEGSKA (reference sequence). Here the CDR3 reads CSARKGGSDTGELFF. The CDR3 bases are TGCAGTGCCCGGAAAGGGGGATCGGACACCGGGGAGCTGTTTTTT.

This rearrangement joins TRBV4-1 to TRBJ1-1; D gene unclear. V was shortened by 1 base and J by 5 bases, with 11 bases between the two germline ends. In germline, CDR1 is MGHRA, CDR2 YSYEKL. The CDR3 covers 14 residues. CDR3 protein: CASSQVLVRTEAFF. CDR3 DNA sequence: TGCGCCAGCAGCCAAGTCCTGGTGCGAACTGAAGCTTTCTTT.

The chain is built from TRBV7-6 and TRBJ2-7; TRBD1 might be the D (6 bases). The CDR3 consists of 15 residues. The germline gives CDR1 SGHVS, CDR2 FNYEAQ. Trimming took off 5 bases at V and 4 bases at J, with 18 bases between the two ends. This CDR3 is CASSVRDNNGYEQYF. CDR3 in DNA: TGTGCCAGCAGCGTCCGGGACAACAACGGGTACGAGCAGTACTTC.

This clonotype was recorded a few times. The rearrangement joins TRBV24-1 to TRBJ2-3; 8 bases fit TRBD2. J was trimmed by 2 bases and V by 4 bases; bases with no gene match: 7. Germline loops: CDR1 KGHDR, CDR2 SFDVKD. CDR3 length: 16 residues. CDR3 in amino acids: CATSDRGTSYTDTQYF. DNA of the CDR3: TGTGCCACCAGTGACCGAGGGACTAGTTACACAGATACGCAGTATTTT.

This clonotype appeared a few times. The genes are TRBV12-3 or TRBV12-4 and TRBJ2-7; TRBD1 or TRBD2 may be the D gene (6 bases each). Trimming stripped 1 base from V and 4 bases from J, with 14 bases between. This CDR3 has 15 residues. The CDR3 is CASSLVPGASYEQYF. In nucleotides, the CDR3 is TGTGCCAGCAGTTTAGTCCCGGGGGCATCGTACGAGCAGTACTTC.

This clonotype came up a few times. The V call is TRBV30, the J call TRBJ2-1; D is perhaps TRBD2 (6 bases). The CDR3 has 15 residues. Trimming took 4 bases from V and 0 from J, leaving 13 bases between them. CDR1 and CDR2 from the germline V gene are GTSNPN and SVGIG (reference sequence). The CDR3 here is CAWIGGGSSYNEQFF. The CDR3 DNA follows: TGTGCCTGGATCGGTGGGGGGTCCTCCTACAATGAGCAGTTCTTC.

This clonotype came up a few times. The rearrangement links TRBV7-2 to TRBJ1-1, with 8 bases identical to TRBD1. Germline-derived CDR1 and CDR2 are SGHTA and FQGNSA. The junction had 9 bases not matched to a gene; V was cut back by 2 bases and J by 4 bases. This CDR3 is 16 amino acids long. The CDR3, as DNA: TGTGCCAGCAGCTTAATCTCAACAGGGGGAGGCACTGAAGCTTTCTTT. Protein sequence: CASSLISTGGGTEAFF.

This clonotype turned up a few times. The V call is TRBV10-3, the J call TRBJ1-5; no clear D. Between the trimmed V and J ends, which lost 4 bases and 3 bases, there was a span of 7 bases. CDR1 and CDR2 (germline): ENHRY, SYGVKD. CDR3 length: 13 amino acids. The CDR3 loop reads CAISAANNQPQHF. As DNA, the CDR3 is TGTGCCATCAGTGCCGCCAACAATCAGCCCCAGCATTTT.

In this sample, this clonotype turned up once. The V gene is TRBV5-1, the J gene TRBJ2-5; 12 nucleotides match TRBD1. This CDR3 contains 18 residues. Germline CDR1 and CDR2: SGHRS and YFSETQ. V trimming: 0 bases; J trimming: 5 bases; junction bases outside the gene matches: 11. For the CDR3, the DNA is TGCGCCAGCAGCTTGGTCCGGGGACGGGACAGGGGGCCCGAGACCCAGTACTTC. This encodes CASSLVRGRDRGPETQYF. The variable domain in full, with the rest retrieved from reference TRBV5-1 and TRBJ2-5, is KAGVTQTPRYLIKTRGQQVTLSCSPISGHRSVSWYQQTPGQGLQFLFEYFSETQRNKGNFPGRFSGRQFSNSRSEMNVSTLELGDSALYLCASSLVRGRDRGPETQYFGPGTRLLVL.

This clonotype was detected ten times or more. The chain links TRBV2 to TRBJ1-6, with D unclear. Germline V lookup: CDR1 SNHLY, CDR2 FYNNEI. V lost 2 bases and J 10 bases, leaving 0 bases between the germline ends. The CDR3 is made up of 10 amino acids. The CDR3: CASSESPLHF. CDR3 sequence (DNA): TGTGCCAGCAGTGAATCACCCCTCCACTTT. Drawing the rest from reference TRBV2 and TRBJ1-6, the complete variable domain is EPEVTQTPSHQVTQMGQEVILRCVPISNHLYFYWYRQILGQKVEFLVSFYNNEISEKSEIFDDQFSVERPDGSNFTLKIRSTKLEDSAMYFCASSESPLHFGNGTRLTVT.

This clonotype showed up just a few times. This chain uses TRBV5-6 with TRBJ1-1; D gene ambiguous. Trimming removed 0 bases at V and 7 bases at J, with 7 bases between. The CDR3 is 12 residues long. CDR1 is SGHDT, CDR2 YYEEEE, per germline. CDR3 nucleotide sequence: TGTGCCAGCAGCTTGGTATGGAGTGAAGCTTTCTTT. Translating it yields CASSLVWSEAFF.

CDR3 residues: CASSVAGHSGANVLTF. In DNA, the CDR3 is TGTGCCAGCAGCGTAGCAGGGCACTCTGGGGCCAACGTCCTGACTTTC. V gene TRBV9 combines with J gene TRBJ2-6; a possible D gene is TRBD1 (5 bases). With 0 bases removed from V and 0 bases from J, the gap between germline ends came to 7 bases. Germline V gene sequence: CDR1 SGDLS, CDR2 YYNGEE. The CDR3 contains 16 residues.

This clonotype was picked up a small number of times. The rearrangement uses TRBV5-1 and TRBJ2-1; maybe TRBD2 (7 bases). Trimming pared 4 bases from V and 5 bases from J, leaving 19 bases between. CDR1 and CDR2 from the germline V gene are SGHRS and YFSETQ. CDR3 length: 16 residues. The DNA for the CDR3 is TGCGCCAGCAGCCCATCGGGGGGCGCCGGGCACAATGAGCAGTTCTTC. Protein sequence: CASSPSGGAGHNEQFF.

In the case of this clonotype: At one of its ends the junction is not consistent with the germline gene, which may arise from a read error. The CDR3 loop is CATAGPPGNTIYF. The CDR3 nucleotides read TGTGCCACCGCGGGACCGCCTGGCAACACCATATATTTT. V usage is TRBV24-1 and J usage is TRBJ1-3; perhaps TRBD1 as D (5 bases). Germline V gives CDR1 KGHDR, CDR2 SFDVKD. The length of the CDR3 is 13 residues.

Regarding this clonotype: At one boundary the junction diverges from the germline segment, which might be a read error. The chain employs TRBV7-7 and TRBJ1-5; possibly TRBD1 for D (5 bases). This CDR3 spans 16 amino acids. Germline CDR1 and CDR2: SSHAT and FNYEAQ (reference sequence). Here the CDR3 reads CASSEPGEAKDQPQHF. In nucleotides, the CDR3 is TGTGCTAGCAGCGAGCCGGGGGAAGCGAAAGATCAGCCCCAGCATTTT.

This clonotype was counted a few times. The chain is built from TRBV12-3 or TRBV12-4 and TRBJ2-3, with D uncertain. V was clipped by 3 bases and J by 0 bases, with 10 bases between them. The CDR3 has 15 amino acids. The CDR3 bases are TGTGCCAGCAGTTTGAACAGAAGAAGCACAGATACGCAGTATTTT. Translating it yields CASSLNRRSTDTQYF.